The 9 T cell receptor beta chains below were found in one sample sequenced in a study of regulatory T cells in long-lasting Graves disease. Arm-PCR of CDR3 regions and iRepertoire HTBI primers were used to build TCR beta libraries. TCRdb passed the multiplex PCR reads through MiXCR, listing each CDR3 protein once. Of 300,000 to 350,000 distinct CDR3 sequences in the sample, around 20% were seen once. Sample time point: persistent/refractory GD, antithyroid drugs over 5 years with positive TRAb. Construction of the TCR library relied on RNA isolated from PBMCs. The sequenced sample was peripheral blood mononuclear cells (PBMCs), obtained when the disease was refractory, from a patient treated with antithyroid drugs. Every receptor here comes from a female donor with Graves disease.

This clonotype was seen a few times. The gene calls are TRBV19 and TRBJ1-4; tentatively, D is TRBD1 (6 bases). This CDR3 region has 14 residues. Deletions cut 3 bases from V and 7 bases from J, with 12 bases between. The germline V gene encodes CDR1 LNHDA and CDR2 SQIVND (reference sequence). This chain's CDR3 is CASSIRGRSEKLFF. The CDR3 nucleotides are TGTGCCAGTAGTATCAGGGGAAGGAGTGAAAAACTGTTTTTT. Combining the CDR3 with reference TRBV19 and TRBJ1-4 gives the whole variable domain DGGITQSPKYLFRKEGQNVTLSCEQNLNHDAMYWYRQDPGQGLRLIYYSQIVNDFQKGDIAEGYSVSREKKESFPLTVTSAQKNPTAFYLCASSIRGRSEKLFFGSGTQLSVL.

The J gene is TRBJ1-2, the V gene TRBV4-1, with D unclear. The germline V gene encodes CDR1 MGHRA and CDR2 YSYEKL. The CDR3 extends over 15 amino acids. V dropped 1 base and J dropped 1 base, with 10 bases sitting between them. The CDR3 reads CASSQAVDFNYGYTF. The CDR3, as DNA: TGCGCCAGCAGCCAAGCAGTGGACTTTAACTATGGCTACACCTTC.

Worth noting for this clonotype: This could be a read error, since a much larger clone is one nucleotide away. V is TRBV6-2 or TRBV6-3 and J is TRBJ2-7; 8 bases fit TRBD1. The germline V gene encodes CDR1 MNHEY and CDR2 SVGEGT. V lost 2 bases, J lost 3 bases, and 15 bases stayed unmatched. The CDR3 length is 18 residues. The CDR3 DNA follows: TGTGCCAGCAGTTACGGGCGCTGTGAGACAGGGGCCTTCTACGAGCAGTACTTC. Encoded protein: CASSYGRCETGAFYEQYF.

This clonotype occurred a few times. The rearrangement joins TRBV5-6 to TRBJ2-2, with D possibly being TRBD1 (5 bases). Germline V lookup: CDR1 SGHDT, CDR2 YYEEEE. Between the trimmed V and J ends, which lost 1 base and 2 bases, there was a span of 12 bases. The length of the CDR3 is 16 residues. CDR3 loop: CASSLIGAHNTGELFF. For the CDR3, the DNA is TGTGCCAGCAGCTTGATAGGGGCGCATAACACCGGGGAGCTGTTTTTT.

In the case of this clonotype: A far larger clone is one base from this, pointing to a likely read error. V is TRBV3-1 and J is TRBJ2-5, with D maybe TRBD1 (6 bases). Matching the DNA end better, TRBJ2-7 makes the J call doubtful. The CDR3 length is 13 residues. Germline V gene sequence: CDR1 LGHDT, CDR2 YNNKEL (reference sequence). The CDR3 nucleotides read TGTGCCAGCAACCAAGTCCAGGGGCGCGAGCAGTACTTC. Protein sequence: CASNQVQGREQYF.

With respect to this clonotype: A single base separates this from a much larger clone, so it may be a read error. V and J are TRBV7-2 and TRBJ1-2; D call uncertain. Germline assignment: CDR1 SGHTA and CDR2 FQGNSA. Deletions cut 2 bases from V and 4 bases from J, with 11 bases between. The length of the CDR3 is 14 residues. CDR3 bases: TGTGCCAGCAGCTTAAACTTCGGGCCCTATGGCTACACCTTC. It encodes CASSLNFGPYGYTF.

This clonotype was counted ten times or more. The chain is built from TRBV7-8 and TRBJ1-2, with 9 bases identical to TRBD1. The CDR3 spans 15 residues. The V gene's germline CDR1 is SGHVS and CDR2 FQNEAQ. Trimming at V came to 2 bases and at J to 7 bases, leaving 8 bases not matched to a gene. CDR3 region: CASSLPLTGGGGYTF. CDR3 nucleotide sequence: TGTGCCAGCAGCTTACCGCTTACAGGGGGCGGTGGCTACACCTTC. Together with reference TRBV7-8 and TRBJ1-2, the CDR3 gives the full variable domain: GAGVSQSPRYKVAKRGQDVALRCDPISGHVSLFWYQQALGQGPEFLTYFQNEAQLDKSGLPSDRFFAERPEGSVSTLKIQRTQQEDSAVYLCASSLPLTGGGGYTFGSGTRLTVV.

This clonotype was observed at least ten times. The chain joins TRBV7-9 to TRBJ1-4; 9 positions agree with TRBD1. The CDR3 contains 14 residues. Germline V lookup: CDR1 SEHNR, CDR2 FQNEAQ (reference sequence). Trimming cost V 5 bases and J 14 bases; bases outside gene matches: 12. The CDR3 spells CASSTRTGVVKLFF. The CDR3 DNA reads TGTGCCAGCAGCACCCGGACAGGGGTCGTAAAGCTGTTTTTT.

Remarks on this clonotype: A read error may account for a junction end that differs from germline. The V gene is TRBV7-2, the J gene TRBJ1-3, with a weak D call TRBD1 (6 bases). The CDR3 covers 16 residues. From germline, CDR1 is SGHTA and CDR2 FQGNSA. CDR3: CASSLVGTNSGSTIYF. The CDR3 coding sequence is TGTGCCAGCAGCTTAGTAGGGACAAACTCTGGAAGCACCATATATTTT.